This T cell receptor (beta chain) emerged from a study of CD8+ T cells in alopecia areata. Turning to the study itself: Severity scoring for treated patients was based on the percentage of affected scalp area. The study's findings and limits: Uncertain still, given a single nonresponder, is whether baseline CD8+ expansion links to response. In lesional scalp, particularly from alopecia totalis/universalis, clonality was higher than in normal scalp.

Sequencing templates came from extracted RNA that was reverse transcribed into cDNA. Using immunoSEQ multiplex PCR, the repertoire was profiled, and TCRdb retains in-frame clones only, with some absent. The sample has 110,000 to 150,000 clones; 45% to 60% are singletons. Germline CDR1 is GTSNPN and CDR2 is SVGIG (reference sequence). The CDR3 is 14 residues long. V lost 5 bases, J lost 3 bases, and 16 bases lay in between. The treatment here: oral pan-JAK inhibitor, 5-10 mg twice daily. Note on this clone: Its specificity is unknown.

The chain recombines TRBV30 with TRBJ1-1, with D maybe TRBD1 (5 bases). The TCR sequence derives from a human donor with alopecia areata. Source: CD8+ T cells sorted from blood, taken at week 4, from a patient treated with tofacitinib. The CDR3 region has the DNA TGTGCCTGGTGGGATCCCTCAGGGTACACTGAAGCTTTCTTT. Residues: CAWWDPSGYTEAFF.